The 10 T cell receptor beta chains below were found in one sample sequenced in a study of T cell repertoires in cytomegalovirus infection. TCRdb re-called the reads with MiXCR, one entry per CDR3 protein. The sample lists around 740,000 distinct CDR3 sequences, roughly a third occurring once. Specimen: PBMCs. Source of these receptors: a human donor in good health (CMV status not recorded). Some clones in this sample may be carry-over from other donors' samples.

Written as DNA, the CDR3 is TGTGCCAGCAGTTTGGCAGGGGAGGGAGAGACCCAGTACTTC. The encoded protein is CASSLAGEGETQYF. This chain connects TRBV27 to TRBJ2-5; D possibly corresponds to TRBD2 (7 bases). Germline lookup yields CDR1 MNHEY and CDR2 SMNVEV (reference sequence). CDR3 length: 14 amino acids. V was clipped by 3 bases and J by 4 bases, with 12 bases between them.

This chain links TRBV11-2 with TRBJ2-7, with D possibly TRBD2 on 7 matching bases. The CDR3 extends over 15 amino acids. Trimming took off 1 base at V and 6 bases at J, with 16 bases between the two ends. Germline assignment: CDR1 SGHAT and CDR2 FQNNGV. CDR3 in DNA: TGTGCCAGCAGCTTAGGCGCGGGGGCGGGGGCCGAGCAGTACTTC. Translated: CASSLGAGAGAEQYF.

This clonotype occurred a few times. The CDR3 region has the DNA TGTGCCAGCAGACCGGAACAGGGGAGCAATCAGCCCCAGCATTTT. This encodes CASRPEQGSNQPQHF. V usage is TRBV28 and J usage is TRBJ1-5, with 7 positions matching TRBD1. Germline V gene lookup returns CDR1 MDHEN and CDR2 SYDVKM. The length of the CDR3 is 15 residues. V dropped 6 bases and J dropped 1; count of bases not matched to a gene: 6. The variable domain in full, completed from reference TRBV28 and TRBJ1-5, reads DVKVTQSSRYLVKRTGEKVFLECVQDMDHENMFWYRQDPGLGLRLIYFSYDVKMKEKGDIPEGYSVSREKKERFSLILESASTNQTSMYLCASRPEQGSNQPQHFGDGTRLSIL.

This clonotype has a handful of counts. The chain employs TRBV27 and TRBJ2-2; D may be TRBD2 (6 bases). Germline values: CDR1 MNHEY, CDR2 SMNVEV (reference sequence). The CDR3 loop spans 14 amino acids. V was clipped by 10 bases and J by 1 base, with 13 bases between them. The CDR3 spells CATFDGGNTGELFF. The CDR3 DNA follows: TGTGCCACCTTTGACGGGGGGAACACCGGGGAGCTGTTTTTT.

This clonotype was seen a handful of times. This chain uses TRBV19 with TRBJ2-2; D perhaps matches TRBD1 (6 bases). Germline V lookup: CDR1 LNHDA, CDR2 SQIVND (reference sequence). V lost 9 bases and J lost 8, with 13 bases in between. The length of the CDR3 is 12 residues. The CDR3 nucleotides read TGTGCCAGCCTCACTAGGGGGGGGGAGCTGTTTTTT. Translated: CASLTRGGELFF.

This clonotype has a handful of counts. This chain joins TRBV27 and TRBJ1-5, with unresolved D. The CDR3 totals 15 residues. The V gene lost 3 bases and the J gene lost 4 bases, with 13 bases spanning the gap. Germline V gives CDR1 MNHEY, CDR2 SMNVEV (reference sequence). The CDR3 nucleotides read TGTGCCAGCAGTTTCAGGAATGCCCTAAATCAGCCCCAGCATTTT. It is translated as CASSFRNALNQPQHF.

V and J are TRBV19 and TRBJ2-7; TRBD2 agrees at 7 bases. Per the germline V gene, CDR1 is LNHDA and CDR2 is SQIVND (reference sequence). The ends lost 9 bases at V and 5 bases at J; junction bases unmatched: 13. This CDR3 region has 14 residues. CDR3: CASRFGGGPHEQYF. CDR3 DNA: TGTGCCAGCAGATTTGGGGGGGGACCCCACGAGCAGTACTTC.

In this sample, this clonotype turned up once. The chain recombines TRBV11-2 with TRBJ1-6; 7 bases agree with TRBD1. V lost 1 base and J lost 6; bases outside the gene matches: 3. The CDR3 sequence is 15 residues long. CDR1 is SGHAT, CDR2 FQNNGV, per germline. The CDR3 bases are TGTGCCAGCAGCTTAGCAGACAGGGTTAATTCACCCCTCCACTTT. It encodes CASSLADRVNSPLHF.

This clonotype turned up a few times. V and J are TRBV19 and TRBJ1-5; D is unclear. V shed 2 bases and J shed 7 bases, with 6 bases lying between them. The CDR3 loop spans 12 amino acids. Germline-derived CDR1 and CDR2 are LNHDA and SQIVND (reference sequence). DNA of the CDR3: TGTGCCAGTAGTATATTCCCACAGCCCCAGCATTTT. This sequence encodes CASSIFPQPQHF.

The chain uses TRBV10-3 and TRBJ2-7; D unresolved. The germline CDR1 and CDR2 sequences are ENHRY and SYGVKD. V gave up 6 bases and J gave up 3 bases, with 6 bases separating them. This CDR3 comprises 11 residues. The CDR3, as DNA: TGTGCCATCAGCAATATCTACGAGCAGTACTTC. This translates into CAISNIYEQYF.